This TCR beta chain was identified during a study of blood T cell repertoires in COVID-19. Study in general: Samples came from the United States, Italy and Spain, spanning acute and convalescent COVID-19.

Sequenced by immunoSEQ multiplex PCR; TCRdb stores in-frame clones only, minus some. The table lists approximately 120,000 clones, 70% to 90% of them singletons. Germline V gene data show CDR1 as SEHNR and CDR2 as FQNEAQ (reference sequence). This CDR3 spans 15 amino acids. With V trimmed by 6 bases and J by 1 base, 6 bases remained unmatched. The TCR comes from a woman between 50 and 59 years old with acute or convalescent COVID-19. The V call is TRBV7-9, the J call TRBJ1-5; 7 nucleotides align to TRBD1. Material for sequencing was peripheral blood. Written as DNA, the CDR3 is TGTGCCAGCAGTCGACAGGGCGGCAGCAATCAGCCCCAGCATTTT. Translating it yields CASSRQGGSNQPQHF. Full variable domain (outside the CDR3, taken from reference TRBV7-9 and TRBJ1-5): DTGVSQNPRHKITKRGQNVTFRCDPISEHNRLYWYRQTLGQGPEFLTYFQNEAQLEKSRLLSDRFSAERPKGSFSTLEIQRTEQGDSAMYLCASSRQGGSNQPQHFGDGTRLSIL.